This paragraph reports one T cell receptor beta chain. This sample was taken from a study of blood T cell repertoires in COVID-19. Study details: Acute and convalescent COVID-19 specimens originated in the United States, Italy and Spain. Sources were T cells, B-cell-depleted T cells, or PBMCs; the material itself was cDNA or gDNA.

Under the authors' procedure: Reference gene primer amplification in the assay estimated nucleated cell counts. Produced via immunoSEQ multiplex PCR; TCRdb's table is partial and in-frame only. The DNA was the basis for D and trimming; V, J and clone size are from that table. In the table there are about 190,000 clones, approximately 82% of which are singletons. The germline V gene encodes CDR1 SGHKS and CDR2 YYEKEE (reference sequence). The CDR3 has 12 amino acids. Trimming took off 2 bases at V and 4 bases at J, with 6 bases between the two ends. The sequence derives from a man between 50 and 59 years old with active or convalescent COVID-19. Sequences were obtained from peripheral blood. The chain recombines TRBV5-5 with TRBJ1-2, with no clear D. In DNA, the CDR3 is TGTGCCAGCAGCTTTGAAGCCTATGGCTACACCTTC. This gives the protein CASSFEAYGYTF.